This TCR beta chain emerged from a study of blood T cells in healthy people across ages. Study-wide findings and caveats: Per-million-T-cell TCR beta diversity fell roughly linearly with age. CMV infection status of these donors was not known.

Germline V gene lookup returns CDR1 LNHDA and CDR2 SQIVND (reference sequence). This CDR3 is built from 14 residues. V shed 5 bases and J 4 bases; nucleotides not matched to a gene: 6. The use of a sample-barcoded 5' primer and a J-beta primer mix characterized a second PCR of roughly 7 to 11 cycles. TCRdb reprocessed the 5' RACE reads with MiXCR, giving one entry per CDR3 protein. The sample lists fewer than 650,000 distinct CDR3 sequences, about 29% occurring once. The sample holds one count of this clonotype. Its antigen is undetermined. No conserved phenylalanine or tryptophan is present at the end of the CDR3, so a read error is the likely explanation. Separately, the same data were catalogued under a study of T cells of mothers and their children.

What was sequenced was blood. The V gene is TRBV19, the J gene TRBJ2-7, with 9 bases lining up with TRBD1. The TCR originated in a boy between 2 and 10 years old in good health. The CDR3 DNA follows: TGTGCCAGTAGTCCGCGGGACAGGGTTTACGAGCAGTACTTA. It specifies CASSPRDRVYEQYL.